A selection of T cell receptor beta chains follows, all from one sample in a study of T cell changes during pregnancy in multiple sclerosis. Measured with immunoSEQ multiplex PCR; TCRdb has only the in-frame clones, and not every one. This table has tens of thousands of clones, about 91% appearing once. Sequenced material: peripheral blood, taken before pregnancy. Receptors originate from a female donor with multiple sclerosis, enrolled in a pregnancy study. The CDR3 runs from the conserved cysteine through the conserved F or W. The order of the fields is D gene, clone size, J gene, V gene, CDR3 protein, CDR3 DNA. A D gene is named only where the DNA matches it firmly. Not every row has a clone size; where given, it reads once, few, many or a size class.

NA	NA	TRBJ2-7	TRBV10-2	CASSTGYEQYF	TGCGCCAGCAGTACAGGGTACGAGCAGTACTTC
NA	NA	TRBJ2-3	TRBV5-1	CASSLKGQGADTQYF	TGCGCCAGCAGCTTGAAGGGGCAGGGCGCAGATACGCAGTATTTT
TRBD2	NA	TRBJ2-7	TRBV29-1	CSVAGTSGIYEQYF	TGCAGCGTTGCTGGGACTAGCGGAATCTACGAGCAGTACTTC
TRBD1	NA	TRBJ2-1	TRBV6-4	CASSRDRDGSEQFF	TGTGCCAGCAGCCGGGACAGGGATGGGAGTGAGCAGTTCTTC
NA	NA	TRBJ2-7	TRBV7-9	CASSLRAGGAYEQYF	TGTGCCAGCAGCTTGCGGGCCGGCGGAGCCTACGAGCAGTACTTC
TRBD1	NA	TRBJ2-2	TRBV6-1	CASSGTGYGELFF	TGTGCCAGCAGTGGGACAGGGTACGGGGAGCTGTTTTTT
NA	NA	TRBJ1-2	TRBV7-9	CASSPIRGNYGYTF	TGTGCCAGCAGCCCGATTCGGGGGAACTATGGCTACACCTTC
TRBD2	NA	TRBJ2-3	TRBV6-6	CASSQLAAEGGTQYF	TGTGCCAGCAGCCAACTAGCGGCGGAGGGGGGGACGCAGTATTTT
NA	NA	TRBJ1-1	TRBV2	CASTALGAWVTEAFF	TGTGCCAGCACCGCCTTAGGGGCATGGGTGACTGAAGCTTTCTTT
NA	NA	TRBJ2-2	TRBV7-8	CASSLTYPGELFF	TGTGCCAGCAGCTTGACATACCCCGGGGAGCTGTTTTTT
NA	NA	TRBJ2-1	TRBV7-2	CASSPIHEQFF	TGTGCCAGCAGCCCCATCCATGAGCAGTTCTTC
TRBD1	once	TRBJ1-1	TRBV15	CATSRKTGTGTTEAFF	TGTGCCACCAGCAGAAAAACCGGGACAGGGACCACTGAAGCTTTCTTT
NA	NA	TRBJ1-5	TRBV2	CASSESEVRSNQPQHF	TGTGCCAGCAGTGAAAGTGAGGTTAGGAGCAATCAGCCCCAGCATTTT
NA	NA	TRBJ1-2	TRBV2	CAGRAFDYGYTF	TGTGCCGGGAGGGCGTTTGACTATGGCTACACCTTC
NA	NA	TRBJ1-4	TRBV4-1	CASSPRQAATNEKLFF	TGCGCCAGCAGCCCACGACAGGCCGCAACTAATGAAAAACTGTTTTTT
TRBD1	few	TRBJ1-4	TRBV2	CASNSGTGLEKLFF	TGTGCCAGCAATTCCGGGACAGGGCTTGAAAAACTGTTTTTT
TRBD2	NA	TRBJ2-1	TRBV6-1	CASNDVAGGWYNEQFF	TGTGCCAGCAATGATGTAGCGGGAGGGTGGTACAATGAGCAGTTCTTC
TRBD2	NA	TRBJ2-3	TRBV5-1	CASSYPLRGDGTDTQYF	TGCGCCAGCAGCTACCCTCTCCGGGGGGACGGCACAGATACGCAGTATTTT
TRBD2	NA	TRBJ2-3	TRBV6-1	CASERESADTQYF	TGTGCCAGCGAGCGGGAGAGCGCAGATACGCAGTATTTT
TRBD2	NA	TRBJ2-1	TRBV4-1	CASSQGTSGSTDEQFF	TGCGCCAGCAGCCAAGGGACTAGCGGGAGTACCGATGAGCAGTTCTTC
TRBD2	NA	TRBJ2-3	TRBV5-1	CASSILAGAGTDTQYF	TGCGCCAGCAGCATACTAGCGGGAGCTGGCACAGATACGCAGTATTTT
NA	NA	TRBJ2-5	TRBV13	CASSLRGRAETQYF	TGTGCCAGCAGCTTAAGAGGGCGAGCAGAGACCCAGTACTTC
TRBD1	NA	TRBJ2-7	TRBV7-3	CASSRTGLGEQYF	TGTGCCAGCAGCCGGACAGGCCTGGGGGAGCAGTACTTC
NA	NA	TRBJ1-1	TRBV29-1	CSVSKNSWGRDTEAFF	TGCAGCGTTTCAAAAAATTCATGGGGCAGGGACACTGAAGCTTTCTTT
NA	NA	TRBJ1-4	TRBV4-2	CASSISRAGEKLFF	TGTGCCAGCAGTATTTCCAGGGCGGGGGAAAAACTGTTTTTT
TRBD1	once	TRBJ1-2	TRBV19	CASSVGDRRYGYTF	TGTGCCAGTAGTGTTGGGGACAGGCGGTATGGCTACACCTTC
TRBD2	NA	TRBJ2-3	TRBV18	CASSPVGGGRTDTQYF	TGTGCCAGCTCACCCGTTGGCGGGGGGAGGACAGATACGCAGTATTTT